This is a list of T cell receptor beta chains from one sample in a study of T cell changes during pregnancy in multiple sclerosis. Clones were read by immunoSEQ multiplex PCR, and TCRdb kept only the in-frame ones, dropping some. Of approximately 89,000 clones in the sample, roughly 94% are singletons; the top ten hold about 1.7%. Sequenced material: peripheral blood, taken after pregnancy. These receptors all come from a female donor in good health, enrolled as a control in a pregnancy study. Each CDR3 is given without its conserved first and last residue. A D gene is named only where the DNA matches it firmly.

TRBV29-1	-	TRBJ2-3	SVHGLSTDTQY
TRBV9	TRBD2	TRBJ2-2	ASSLIGGDTGELF
TRBV9	-	TRBJ1-1	ASTAGGAGRRAF
TRBV7-9	TRBD1	TRBJ2-5	ASSPETGRETQY
TRBV5-8	-	TRBJ1-1	ASSLEGLNTEAF
TRBV18	-	TRBJ2-3	ASSPSRYRGTDTQY
TRBV5-4	TRBD1	TRBJ2-7	ASSSYRDRVNEQY
TRBV15	-	TRBJ1-5	ATSRDRVSMGNQPQH
TRBV19	-	TRBJ1-5	ASSIQGWGYDQPQH
TRBV28	-	TRBJ2-7	ASSFNAWYEQY
TRBV28	-	TRBJ1-4	ASRPVGKIATNEKLF
TRBV11-3	-	TRBJ1-1	ASSPGQNTEAF
TRBV5-1	-	TRBJ2-7	ASSPSMSLAQTKSSYEQY
TRBV4-1	TRBD1	TRBJ2-5	ASSQAGGLGETQY
TRBV5-4	-	TRBJ1-1	ASSLPPGRGTEAF
TRBV9	-	TRBJ2-3	ASSVRAGKTDTQY
TRBV27	-	TRBJ2-3	ASSLLGLGGRDTQY
TRBV18	-	TRBJ1-1	ASSRSGSAEAF
TRBV27	TRBD1	TRBJ1-1	ASSLRAGPTGAEAF
TRBV30	TRBD1	TRBJ2-2	AWSVSPHRGPGELF
TRBV7-8	-	TRBJ2-2	ASSLRPTAANTGELF
TRBV19	TRBD1	TRBJ2-2	ASGSGQYTGELF
TRBV6-5	-	TRBJ1-5	ASSYSGQHSNQPQH
TRBV5-6	-	TRBJ1-4	ASSLWGLQVNEKLF
TRBV6-5	-	TRBJ1-5	ASSYSRPGGSQPQH
TRBV10-3	TRBD2	TRBJ2-7	AISESKAGAVRYEQY
TRBV4-1	TRBD2	TRBJ2-7	ASSQDATSGTYEQY
TRBV5-1	TRBD2	TRBJ2-3	ASSLGTSFGDTQY
TRBV6-5	TRBD1	TRBJ1-1	ASSYSRQGAEAF
TRBV5-4	TRBD1	TRBJ1-2	ASSLEKRTGVGYGYT
TRBV5-8	-	TRBJ1-1	ASSLAVMNTEAF
TRBV7-9	-	TRBJ2-2	ASSLGLTNTGELF
TRBV27	-	TRBJ1-5	ASSQYRVNQPQH
TRBV29-1	TRBD2	TRBJ2-7	SVERGAFGEQY
TRBV7-9	TRBD1	TRBJ1-2	ASSLGQIYGYT
TRBV4-1	-	TRBJ1-4	ASSVLQNEKLF
TRBV5-1	-	TRBJ2-7	ASSLAGVAGYEQY
TRBV18	-	TRBJ2-1	ASSLTLATKGEQF
TRBV15	TRBD2	TRBJ2-7	ATSTSGSYEQY
TRBV27	-	TRBJ1-2	ASSLSARVQGYT
TRBV28	-	TRBJ2-7	ASRVGGARNEQY
TRBV18	-	TRBJ1-2	ASSPDRTSYGYT
TRBV5-6	-	TRBJ2-5	ASSFVASGRRETQY
TRBV15	-	TRBJ1-5	ATSRDRQGSNQPQH
TRBV10-3	TRBD1	TRBJ1-1	AISEMDRVGVAF
TRBV2	TRBD2	TRBJ2-3	ASSISGRAPDTQY
TRBV5-1	-	TRBJ2-2	ASSPVGVVVGELF
TRBV5-4	TRBD2	TRBJ2-5	ASSAGLAGNRETQY
TRBV7-2	TRBD2	TRBJ2-5	ASSFSIRGGETQY
TRBV11-3	TRBD2	TRBJ2-1	ASSSTSGKSYNEQF
TRBV14	TRBD2	TRBJ2-7	ASSQNPPSGGSYEQY
TRBV14	TRBD2	TRBJ2-1	ASSDFTSGTSYNEQF
TRBV11-2	TRBD2	TRBJ2-7	ASSSPDTSDFLAGYEQY
TRBV11-2	-	TRBJ2-5	ASSLGAFKETQY